The 16 T cell receptor beta chains in this list originate from one sample, sequenced in a study of beta chain features in type 1 diabetes. Sequencing targeted expressed TCRB transcripts, as all isolated RNA had been reverse transcribed. Only in-frame clones appear in the TCRdb table, and some are missing; sequencing was by immunoSEQ multiplex PCR. The table lists under 350,000 clones, 8% of them singletons, with more than 1% in the top ten. Sequenced sample: central memory CD4+ T cells from blood. Receptors were obtained from a woman aged 18-30 years in good health.

In its sample, this clone was seen a few times. At one of its ends the junction is not consistent with the germline gene, which may arise from a read error. This sample also contains other DNA sequences that code for the same CDR3. The chain couples TRBV12-5 to TRBJ2-1; weak D call: TRBD1 (5 bases). There are 12 residues in the CDR3. Germline loops: CDR1 LGHNT, CDR2 FRNRAP. The chain's CDR3 is CASGLDTGEQFF. Written as DNA, the CDR3 is TGTGCTAGTGGGTTGGATACAGGAGAGCAGTTCTTC.

This rearrangement joins TRBV29-1 to TRBJ2-2; tentatively, D is TRBD1 (7 bases). This CDR3 has 17 amino acids. Trimming cost V 2 bases and J 3 bases, with 19 bases left between them. Looked up from germline, CDR1 is SQVTM and CDR2 is ANQGSEA. CDR3 bases: TGCAGCGTTGAACGTACCAGGGGGGATTTCGACACCGGGGAGCTGTTTTTT. Its protein is CSVERTRGDFDTGELFF.

On this clone: The same CDR3 is also encoded by other DNA sequences in this sample. The chain recombines TRBV15 with TRBJ2-1; D possibly matches TRBD1 or TRBD2 (5 bases each). The germline gives CDR1 LNHNV, CDR2 YYDKDF (reference sequence). Trimming left V 1 base short and J 6 bases short, with 19 bases between. The CDR3 is 17 residues long. The CDR3: CATSRALTRVGTNEQFF. CDR3 coding DNA: TGTGCCACCAGCAGAGCGCTTACGAGGGTTGGGACCAATGAGCAGTTCTTC. Full variable domain (outside the CDR3, taken from reference TRBV15 and TRBJ2-1): DAMVIQNPRYQVTQFGKPVTLSCSQTLNHNVMYWYQQKSSQAPKLLFHYYDKDFNNEADTPDNFQSRRPNTSFCFLDIRSPGLGDTAMYLCATSRALTRVGTNEQFFGPGTRLTVL.

The genes are TRBV7-2 and TRBJ2-1, with D perhaps TRBD1 (6 bases). The V end was cut by 5 bases, the J end by 9 bases, with 20 bases between. The germline V gene encodes CDR1 SGHTA and CDR2 FQGNSA. CDR3 length: 15 amino acids. The DNA of the CDR3 is TGTGCCAGCAGCCCTGGACAGACGACAAGGGCTGAGCAGTTCTTC. This gives the protein CASSPGQTTRAEQFF.

The table lists this clone with a few counts. The V call is TRBV9, the J call TRBJ1-1, with no clear D. Trimming cost V 3 bases and J 1 base, with 13 bases left between them. This CDR3 is 15 amino acids long. Germline V gene lookup returns CDR1 SGDLS and CDR2 YYNGEE. Here the CDR3 DNA reads TGTGCCAGCAGCGCCACCGGGGTCTGGAACACTGAAGCTTTCTTT. Amino acids: CASSATGVWNTEAFF.

The chain has TRBV5-4 and TRBJ2-1, with D possibly being TRBD2 (5 bases). This CDR3 has 16 amino acids. V shed 0 bases and J shed 4 bases, with 14 bases lying between them. Germline V gene lookup returns CDR1 SGHNT and CDR2 YYREEE (reference sequence). As DNA, the CDR3 is TGTGCCAGCAGCTTGGCTCCGGGGTCCGCATACAATGAGCAGTTCTTC. Protein: CASSLAPGSAYNEQFF.

This chain uses TRBV5-1 with TRBJ2-1; D is ambiguous. The germline CDR1 and CDR2 sequences are SGHRS and YFSETQ. This CDR3 has 13 amino acids. Trimming took 3 bases from V and 8 from J, leaving 12 bases between them. The CDR3: CASSSTWVDEQFF. In DNA, the CDR3 is TGCGCCAGCAGCTCAACCTGGGTAGATGAGCAGTTCTTC.

This clone has only a few counts. The chain carries TRBV7-2 and TRBJ2-7; 9 nucleotides agree with TRBD1. V lost 4 bases, J lost 2 bases, and 3 bases stayed unmatched. CDR3 length: 14 amino acids. Germline V gene sequence: CDR1 SGHTA, CDR2 FQGNSA. The chain's CDR3 is CASSSNRGPYEQYF. The CDR3 nucleotides read TGTGCCAGCAGCTCGAACAGGGGGCCCTACGAGCAGTACTTC.

This chain links TRBV7-9 with TRBJ2-2, with 7 positions matching TRBD1. Germline trimming cut 5 bases from V and 2 bases from J; bases unmatched to any gene: 5. Germline V lookup: CDR1 SEHNR, CDR2 FQNEAQ (reference sequence). The CDR3 sequence is 15 residues long. The CDR3 loop reads CASSQRQGNTGELFF. Written as DNA, the CDR3 is TGTGCCAGCAGCCAAAGACAGGGTAACACCGGGGAGCTGTTTTTT.

The J gene is TRBJ2-1, the V gene TRBV7-3; D is perhaps TRBD2 (5 bases). Deletions cut 4 bases from V and 7 bases from J, with 17 bases between. The CDR3 spans 15 residues. CDR1 is SGHTA and CDR2 is FQGTGA in the germline V gene. CDR3 protein: CASSSDSLGSNEQFF. DNA of the CDR3: TGTGCCAGCAGCTCGGACTCCCTAGGTTCAAATGAGCAGTTCTTC. Full variable domain (missing parts from reference TRBV7-3 and TRBJ2-1): GAGVSQTPSNKVTEKGKYVELRCDPISGHTALYWYRQSLGQGPEFLIYFQGTGAADDSGLPNDRFFAVRPEGSVSTLKIQRTERGDSAVYLCASSSDSLGSNEQFFGPGTRLTVL.

This clone was detected a few times. Other DNA sequences within the sample encode an identical CDR3. This chain's CDR3 is CASSLAETQYF. The CDR3 region has the DNA TGTGCCAGCAGCTTAGCGGAGACCCAGTACTTC. The chain uses TRBV7-9 and TRBJ2-5; no definite D call. Deletions cut 0 bases from V and 5 bases from J, with 1 base between. Germline CDR1 SEHNR, CDR2 FQNEAQ (reference sequence). There are 11 residues in the CDR3. Full variable domain (remainder filled in from reference TRBV7-9 and TRBJ2-5): DTGVSQNPRHKITKRGQNVTFRCDPISEHNRLYWYRQTLGQGPEFLTYFQNEAQLEKSRLLSDRFSAERPKGSFSTLEIQRTEQGDSAMYLCASSLAETQYFGPGTRLLVL.

The gene calls are TRBV2 and TRBJ2-4, with D unclear. Germline V lookup: CDR1 SNHLY, CDR2 FYNNEI. CDR3 size: 12 residues. V was clipped by 6 bases and J by 8 bases, with 11 bases between them. CDR3 loop: CASRGGSDIQYF. The CDR3 nucleotides are TGTGCCAGCAGGGGCGGTTCGGACATTCAGTACTTC.

This clone was seen more than once but under ten times. Within the sample, other DNA sequences also encode this same CDR3. The V and J genes are TRBV20-1 and TRBJ2-1, with D hard to call. This CDR3 has 11 residues. Germline CDR1 is DFQATT and CDR2 is SNEGSKA (reference sequence). With 4 bases removed from V and 7 bases from J, the gap between germline ends came to 8 bases. In DNA form, the CDR3 reads TGCAGTGCTACCCGCGGAAATGAGCAGTTCTTC. Its protein is CSATRGNEQFF.

Remarks on this clone: Other DNA sequences in this sample translate to the same CDR3. This chain uses TRBV4-2 with TRBJ2-1; 10 positions agree with TRBD2. CDR3 size: 15 residues. The J segment lost 2 bases and the V segment lost 4 bases, leaving 2 bases of the junction unmatched. Germline-derived CDR1 and CDR2 are LGHNA and YNFKEQ. CDR3 nucleotide sequence: TGTGCCAGCAGCCTAGGACTAGCGGCCTACAATGAGCAGTTCTTC. The encoded protein is CASSLGLAAYNEQFF.

The V gene is TRBV7-8, the J gene TRBJ2-1, with 7 bases aligning to TRBD2. With V trimmed by 5 bases and J by 7 bases, 11 bases remained unmatched. The CDR3 loop spans 15 amino acids. The V gene's germline CDR1 is SGHVS and CDR2 FQNEAQ. For the CDR3, the DNA is TGTGCCAGCAGCCCAGAGGGACTACCATGGAATGAGCAGTTCTTC. It yields the protein CASSPEGLPWNEQFF.

Many counts were recorded for this clone. This chain joins TRBV7-2 and TRBJ2-5; maybe TRBD2 (5 bases). The CDR3 runs 14 residues. Germline V gene sequence: CDR1 SGHTA, CDR2 FQGNSA. V was clipped by 5 bases and J by 7 bases, with 17 bases between them. The CDR3 region is CASSLGLTTGTQYF. The CDR3 DNA reads TGTGCCAGCAGCCTCGGCCTGACTACGGGGACCCAGTACTTC.